Below, 26 T cell receptor beta chains from the same sample are listed, as sequenced in a study of spatial heterogeneity in lung cancer. TCRdb analysed the 5' RACE reads with MiXCR anew, one entry per CDR3 protein. The table has approximately 90,000 distinct CDR3 sequences, approximately 8.9% seen once. The time point denotes: sample taken at primary tumor resection. From tumor, nontumor lung or frozen PBMC, whole RNA was taken unsorted for sequencing. The sample consisted of PBMCs, taken at surgery. The receptors come from a male donor with early-stage non-small cell lung cancer.

The gene calls are TRBV28 and TRBJ2-1, with 9 nucleotides matching TRBD2. The J segment lost 4 bases and the V segment lost 6 bases, leaving 4 bases of the junction unmatched. Germline V lookup: CDR1 MDHEN, CDR2 SYDVKM. The CDR3 length is 14 residues. The CDR3, as DNA: TGTGCCAGCAGAAGCGGGGGGCGTTACAATGAGCAGTTCTTC. This sequence encodes CASRSGGRYNEQFF.

This clonotype was found many times. V usage is TRBV5-1 and J usage is TRBJ2-5; D unclear. Germline CDR1 reads SGHRS; CDR2 reads YFSETQ. The V end lost 0 bases, the J end lost 3 bases, and 6 bases lay between the germline ends. CDR3 length equals 13 residues. CDR3: CASSLDREETQYF. In DNA form, the CDR3 reads TGCGCCAGCAGCTTGGATAGGGAAGAGACCCAGTACTTC.

Remarks on this clonotype: Compared with germline, one end of the junction differs, possibly owing to a read error. The genes are TRBV4-3 and TRBJ1-3; D unclear. Germline V gene sequence: CDR1 LGHNA, CDR2 YSLEER. This CDR3 spans 16 amino acids. CDR3: CASSQDVGSSGNIIYF. In DNA, the CDR3 is TGCGCCAGCAGCCAAGATGTGGGGTCGTCTGGAAACATCATATATTTT.

This sequence joins TRBV10-3 and TRBJ2-1, with D tentatively TRBD2 (5 bases). V was trimmed by 0 bases and J by 4 bases, leaving 10 bases between them. The CDR3 is made up of 15 amino acids. Germline CDR1 is ENHRY and CDR2 is SYGVKD. The CDR3 DNA sequence: TGTGCCATCAGTGAGTCAGTCGGCGGGTACAATGAGCAGTTCTTC. It codes for CAISESVGGYNEQFF.

The genes are TRBV12-3 or TRBV12-4 and TRBJ2-7; D remains unclear. V lost 6 bases and J lost 4, with 10 bases in between. This CDR3 comprises 12 residues. The CDR3 spells CASRLSGYEQYF. The CDR3 bases are TGTGCCAGCAGATTATCAGGTTACGAGCAGTACTTC.

The genes are TRBV6-2 or TRBV6-3 and TRBJ2-7, with a weak D call TRBD1 (6 bases). The CDR3 spans 16 residues. Trimming pared 6 bases from V and 2 bases from J, leaving 20 bases between. Per the germline V gene, CDR1 is MNHEY and CDR2 is SVGEGT. CDR3 loop: CASRSPGHRIAYEQYF. In DNA, the CDR3 is TGTGCCAGCAGGTCTCCGGGACACAGGATAGCCTACGAGCAGTACTTC.

The table lists this clonotype with a few counts. The rearrangement uses TRBV6-6 and TRBJ1-1; TRBD1 might be the D (6 bases). The V end was cut by 5 bases, the J end by 5 bases, with 9 bases between. CDR3 size: 12 residues. The germline V gene encodes CDR1 MNHNY and CDR2 SVGAGI (reference sequence). The CDR3 coding sequence is TGTGCCAGCAGTAAGGGGGGGACTGAAGCTTTCTTT. Amino acids: CASSKGGTEAFF.

The V gene is TRBV6-6, the J gene TRBJ2-2; 8 bases are shared with TRBD2. The V gene end was trimmed by 4 bases and the J gene end by 1 base; junction bases not matched to a gene: 8. The V gene's germline CDR1 is MNHNY and CDR2 SVGAGI (reference sequence). There are 17 residues in the CDR3. CDR3 bases: TGTGCCAGCAGTTCCTTCGAAGCGGGAGAGAACACCGGGGAGCTGTTTTTT. It encodes CASSSFEAGENTGELFF.

The CDR3 DNA is TGTGCCAGCGGGGATGAAAAACTGTTTTTT. It translates to CASGDEKLFF. The chain carries TRBV2 and TRBJ1-4; D unclear. The V gene's germline CDR1 is SNHLY and CDR2 FYNNEI. Trimming pared 8 bases from V and 6 bases from J, leaving 4 bases between. CDR3 length: 10 residues.

This clonotype was recorded a few times. The J gene is TRBJ2-7, the V gene TRBV5-1; TRBD2 matches 11 bases. The J segment lost 1 base and the V segment lost 4 bases, leaving 1 base of the junction unmatched. CDR1 and CDR2 from the germline V gene are SGHRS and YFSETQ. The CDR3 extends over 14 amino acids. The CDR3 nucleotides read TGCGCCAGCAGCACTAGCGGGGGATCCTACGAGCAGTACTTC. This sequence encodes CASSTSGGSYEQYF.

This clonotype was counted a few times. This chain connects TRBV21-1 to TRBJ2-7. TRBV21-1 is reported as a pseudogene. The CDR3 loop spans 18 amino acids. CDR3: CASSKCWSGRDVPYEQYF. The CDR3 nucleotides read TGTGCCAGCAGCAAATGCTGGAGTGGAAGAGACGTTCCCTACGAGCAGTACTTC.

This clonotype was observed many times. The V gene is TRBV7-9, the J gene TRBJ2-5; 9 bases are shared with TRBD1. V lost 2 bases and J lost 5; bases outside the gene matches: 6. CDR1 and CDR2 from the germline V gene are SEHNR and FQNEAQ (reference sequence). The CDR3 has 15 amino acids. Written as DNA, the CDR3 is TGTGCCAGCAGCTTAACAGGGGGCGTTCATGAGACCCAGTACTTC. This encodes CASSLTGGVHETQYF.

The V gene is TRBV12-3 or TRBV12-4, the J gene TRBJ1-5; tentatively, D is TRBD1 (5 bases). V lost 7 bases and J lost 9, with 16 bases in between. The CDR3 is made up of 13 amino acids. The CDR3 bases are TGTGCCAGCACCCTGGACACTCTATGGCCCCAGCATTTT. Its protein product is CASTLDTLWPQHF.

In its sample, this clonotype was seen many times. The chain carries TRBV28 and TRBJ2-3; D is possibly TRBD1 (5 bases). The V gene lost 8 bases and the J gene lost 0 bases, with 6 bases spanning the gap. The CDR3 is made up of 12 amino acids. From germline, CDR1 is MDHEN and CDR2 SYDVKM. CDR3 in amino acids: CASGASTDTQYF. The CDR3 DNA sequence: TGTGCCAGCGGGGCTAGCACAGATACGCAGTATTTT.

Many counts were recorded for this clonotype. The chain couples TRBV28 to TRBJ1-5; D perhaps matches TRBD1 (5 bases). The V end was cut by 5 bases, the J end by 5 bases, with 13 bases between. Germline values: CDR1 MDHEN, CDR2 SYDVKM. This CDR3 has 14 residues. The CDR3 loop reads CASSVGDGYQPQHF. The CDR3 DNA is TGTGCCAGCAGTGTAGGGGACGGATATCAGCCCCAGCATTTT.

The V call is TRBV7-9, the J call TRBJ2-7; the D is unclear. The ends were cut back, 3 bases at V and 0 bases at J, with 12 bases in the middle. There are 15 residues in the CDR3. Per germline, CDR1 SEHNR and CDR2 FQNEAQ (reference sequence). The CDR3 region has the DNA TGTGCCAGCAGCTTCCCCCAGGCCAGCTCCTACGAGCAGTACTTC. Its protein product is CASSFPQASSYEQYF.

A few counts support this clonotype. The chain recombines TRBV24-1 with TRBJ2-2; maybe TRBD1 (6 bases). CDR3 length: 14 residues. With 2 bases removed from V and 6 bases from J, the gap between germline ends came to 9 bases. Germline CDR1 reads KGHDR; CDR2 reads SFDVKD. For the CDR3, the DNA is TGTGCCACCAGTGATTCCGGGACACCCGGGGAGCTGTTTTTT. Its translation is CATSDSGTPGELFF.

At least ten counts were recorded for this clonotype. The chain recombines TRBV12-3 or TRBV12-4 with TRBJ2-1; perhaps TRBD1 as D (5 bases). The CDR3 extends over 14 amino acids. V was clipped by 7 bases and J by 6 bases, with 16 bases between them. In DNA, the CDR3 is TGTGCCAGCACCATGGTACAGGATTTCAATGAGCAGTTCTTC. Amino acid sequence: CASTMVQDFNEQFF.

This clonotype was observed a few times. V and J are TRBV6-1 and TRBJ2-1; D is possibly TRBD1 (6 bases). V was cut by 4 bases and J by 0 bases, with 19 bases left in between. The germline V gene has CDR1 MNHNS and CDR2 SASEGT. The CDR3 consists of 18 residues. CDR3 amino acids: CASSGGWDTGFSYNEQFF. The CDR3 nucleotides are TGTGCCAGCAGTGGAGGTTGGGACACCGGATTCTCCTACAATGAGCAGTTCTTC.

The sample holds many counts of this clonotype. This chain links TRBV6-1 with TRBJ2-2, with 8 bases lining up with TRBD2. V gave up 8 bases and J gave up 5 bases; unmatched junction bases: 7. The CDR3 extends over 14 amino acids. Germline assignment: CDR1 MNHNS and CDR2 SASEGT. CDR3 sequence reads: CASRLAGSTGELFF. The CDR3 region has the DNA TGTGCCAGCCGGCTAGCGGGTAGTACCGGGGAGCTGTTTTTT.

The chain carries TRBV25-1 and TRBJ2-3; D gene unclear. Germline CDR1 MGHDK, CDR2 SYGVNS. This CDR3 is 13 amino acids long. V gave up 2 bases and J gave up 6 bases, with 9 bases separating them. The CDR3 DNA reads TGTGCCAGCAGTGAACCGTCTACGGATACGCAGTATTTT. It is translated as CASSEPSTDTQYF.

The gene calls are TRBV7-2 and TRBJ2-1; 9 bases fit TRBD2. Germline CDR1 SGHTA, CDR2 FQGNSA. V was clipped by 6 bases and J by 6 bases; unmatched bases: 9. The CDR3 has 15 residues. The CDR3 loop reads CASSFSGGGGNEQFF. The CDR3 DNA is TGTGCCAGCAGTTTTAGCGGGGGTGGAGGCAATGAGCAGTTCTTC.

This clonotype was recorded at least ten times. This chain connects TRBV20-1 to TRBJ2-3, with D possibly being TRBD1 (5 bases). Trimming removed 2 bases at V and 1 base at J, with 16 bases between. The CDR3 runs 16 residues. Germline CDR1 is DFQATT and CDR2 is SNEGSKA (reference sequence). The CDR3 bases are TGCAGTGCTAGAAGCAGGGCCGAGTTGGGCACAGATACGCAGTATTTT. It specifies CSARSRAELGTDTQYF.

This clonotype appeared many times. This rearrangement joins TRBV12-3 or TRBV12-4 to TRBJ1-6; D is unclear. The CDR3 runs 13 residues. Trimming shortened V by 2 bases and J by 8 bases, and 7 bases separated the two germline ends. The CDR3 DNA reads as TGTGCCAGCAGTTTAAGGGCCGATTCACCCCTCCACTTT. Its protein product is CASSLRADSPLHF.

The table lists this clonotype with many counts. The chain links TRBV6-5 to TRBJ2-5; D possibly corresponds to TRBD1 (6 bases). The ends were cut back, 7 bases at V and 4 bases at J, with 16 bases in the middle. CDR3 length: 14 amino acids. Germline V CDR1 and CDR2: MNHEY, SVGAGI. This CDR3 is CASTKQGVPETQYF. Here the CDR3 DNA reads TGTGCCAGCACCAAACAGGGAGTCCCAGAGACCCAGTACTTC.

This rearrangement joins TRBV28 to TRBJ2-3, with 11 bases identical to TRBD1. Trimming at V came to 5 bases and at J to 3 bases, leaving 4 bases not matched to a gene. Germline V CDR1 and CDR2: MDHEN, SYDVKM. The CDR3 contains 15 residues. The CDR3 DNA is TGTGCCAGCAGTCCCGGGACAGGGGGAACAGATACGCAGTATTTT. It translates to CASSPGTGGTDTQYF.